One sample yielded the 32 T cell receptor beta chains listed below, sequenced in a study of OX40 agonist ivuxolimab in advanced cancers. Using immunoSEQ multiplex PCR, the repertoire was profiled, and TCRdb retains in-frame clones only, with some absent. The table has about 61,000 clones, roughly 90% seen once. Here the sequenced sample was CD4+ or CD8+ T cells sorted from blood, taken in a trial of the OX40 agonist ivuxolimab. The receptors here all came from an adult with an advanced solid tumor such as melanoma, head and neck, liver or kidney cancer.

This chain connects TRBV4-3 to TRBJ2-1; D unclear. CDR3 length: 16 amino acids. CDR1 is LGHNA and CDR2 is YSLEER in the germline V gene. Trimming pared 0 bases from V and 0 bases from J, leaving 9 bases between. CDR3 sequence (DNA): TGCGCCAGCAGCCAAGAGGTGTTGGGCTCCTACAATGAGCAGTTCTTC. Encoded protein: CASSQEVLGSYNEQFF.

This chain joins TRBV7-8 and TRBJ2-7; tentative D call: TRBD1 (5 bases). CDR3 length equals 15 residues. V was trimmed by 0 bases and J by 3 bases, leaving 12 bases between them. In germline, CDR1 is SGHVS, CDR2 FQNEAQ. The CDR3 DNA reads TGTGCCAGCAGCTTAGCTCAGGGTGTTAACTACGAGCAGTACTTC. It encodes CASSLAQGVNYEQYF. Full variable domain (missing parts from reference TRBV7-8 and TRBJ2-7): GAGVSQSPRYKVAKRGQDVALRCDPISGHVSLFWYQQALGQGPEFLTYFQNEAQLDKSGLPSDRFFAERPEGSVSTLKIQRTQQEDSAVYLCASSLAQGVNYEQYFGPGTRLTVT.

This chain links TRBV30 with TRBJ1-1; maybe TRBD1 (5 bases). Germline loops: CDR1 GTSNPN, CDR2 SVGIG (reference sequence). This CDR3 contains 11 residues. Trimming removed 4 bases from V and 7 bases from J, with 10 bases in between. DNA of the CDR3: TGTGCCTGGACTTGGGGGATTGAAGCTTTCTTT. This translates into CAWTWGIEAFF.

The chain has TRBV6-1 and TRBJ2-2; the D gene is possibly TRBD1 (5 bases). V lost 4 bases and J 6 bases, leaving 18 bases between the germline ends. Germline V gene sequence: CDR1 MNHNS, CDR2 SASEGT. The length of the CDR3 is 16 residues. The CDR3 bases are TGTGCCAGCAGTGCCCTGTACAGGTCCCCCCCCGGGGAGCTGTTTTTT. Translated: CASSALYRSPPGELFF.

The V and J genes are TRBV6-5 and TRBJ2-7; 9 nucleotides match TRBD1. The germline CDR1 and CDR2 sequences are MNHEY and SVGAGI. The V segment lost 0 bases and the J segment 4 bases; nucleotides outside the gene matches: 7. The CDR3 sequence is 16 residues long. The CDR3 reads CASSYSGDRVFYEQYF. The CDR3 DNA follows: TGTGCCAGCAGTTACTCAGGGGACAGGGTATTTTACGAGCAGTACTTC.

The rearrangement links TRBV5-6 to TRBJ2-3, with TRBD2 identical over 7 bases. The CDR3 contains 15 residues. Germline CDR1 is SGHDT and CDR2 is YYEEEE. Germline trimming cut 3 bases from V and 0 bases from J; bases unmatched to any gene: 4. The CDR3 nucleotides read TGTGCCAGCAGCTCACTAGCGTTTAGCACAGATACGCAGTATTTT. It translates to CASSSLAFSTDTQYF.

The chain is built from TRBV7-6 and TRBJ2-5; no definite D call. Trimming took 5 bases from V and 4 from J, leaving 8 bases between them. Germline CDR1 is SGHVS and CDR2 is FNYEAQ. The CDR3 has 12 residues. In DNA form, the CDR3 reads TGTGCCAGCAGCCAGTCCCCAGAGACCCAGTACTTC. Translated, it gives CASSQSPETQYF.

V usage is TRBV29-1 and J usage is TRBJ2-1, with D perhaps TRBD1 (5 bases). The V end lost 6 bases, the J end lost 4 bases, and 16 bases lay between the germline ends. Germline CDR1 and CDR2: SQVTM and ANQGSEA. CDR3 length equals 14 residues. The CDR3, as DNA: TGCAGCGTCAGGGCTAGGACCAGATACAATGAGCAGTTCTTC. This gives the protein CSVRARTRYNEQFF.

This clone was found a few times. This chain joins TRBV5-5 and TRBJ1-5; possible D gene TRBD1, 5 bases. V lost 0 bases and J lost 6, with 13 bases in between. The germline V gene has CDR1 SGHKS and CDR2 YYEKEE (reference sequence). The CDR3 has 15 residues. CDR3 nucleotides: TGTGCCAGCAGCTTGGAGGGCTTTGGGGGTCAGCCCCAGCATTTT. Protein product: CASSLEGFGGQPQHF.

V and J are TRBV19 and TRBJ1-5; a possible D gene is TRBD1 (5 bases). The CDR3 contains 16 residues. Per the germline V gene, CDR1 is LNHDA and CDR2 is SQIVND (reference sequence). Trimming took 5 bases from V and 9 from J, leaving 23 bases between them. This CDR3 is CASSLLRGGPQGPQHF. As DNA, the CDR3 is TGTGCCAGTAGTTTATTAAGGGGAGGGCCTCAAGGGCCCCAGCATTTT. Supplemented by reference TRBV19 and TRBJ1-5, the full variable domain reads DGGITQSPKYLFRKEGQNVTLSCEQNLNHDAMYWYRQDPGQGLRLIYYSQIVNDFQKGDIAEGYSVSREKKESFPLTVTSAQKNPTAFYLCASSLLRGGPQGPQHFGDGTRLSIL.

The chain has TRBV30 and TRBJ1-5; D is undetermined. Germline V lookup: CDR1 GTSNPN, CDR2 SVGIG (reference sequence). Trimming cost V 0 bases and J 4 bases, with 7 bases left between them. CDR3 length equals 13 residues. The CDR3 loop reads CAWSVEGNQPQHF. The DNA of the CDR3 is TGTGCCTGGAGTGTAGAGGGAAATCAGCCCCAGCATTTT.

The genes are TRBV30 and TRBJ1-1; the D is unclear. Germline lookup yields CDR1 GTSNPN and CDR2 SVGIG (reference sequence). Trimming took 0 bases from V and 6 from J, leaving 17 bases between them. The CDR3 is 15 amino acids. The CDR3 here is CAWSVILGRDAEAFF. The CDR3, as DNA: TGTGCCTGGAGTGTCATATTAGGGAGAGATGCTGAAGCTTTCTTT.

This chain connects TRBV7-8 to TRBJ2-7; D possibly matches TRBD1 or TRBD2 (5 bases each). V was pared by 4 bases and J by 6 bases, with 16 bases between. CDR1 is SGHVS and CDR2 is FQNEAQ in the germline V gene. This CDR3 comprises 14 residues. The CDR3 sequence is CASSWGSGSLEQYV. CDR3 DNA sequence: TGTGCCAGCAGCTGGGGGTCGGGATCGCTCGAGCAGTACGTC.

This sequence joins TRBV7-3 and TRBJ1-2; weak D call: TRBD1 (6 bases). CDR3 length: 15 amino acids. V was trimmed by 4 bases and J by 5 bases, leaving 17 bases between them. Germline CDR1 and CDR2: SGHTA and FQGTGA. The CDR3 region has the DNA TGTGCCAGCAGCTACGCCGTGAACAGGGATTATGGCTACACCTTC. Its protein product is CASSYAVNRDYGYTF.

This clone was found a few times. The chain has TRBV9 and TRBJ2-5, with 12 bases matching TRBD2. CDR3 size: 18 residues. Germline V CDR1 and CDR2: SGDLS, YYNGEE. J gave up 2 bases and V 4 bases, and 12 bases lay outside the gene matches. In DNA, the CDR3 is TGTGCCAGCAGCCCTGGAGGACTAGCGGGGCCTATACAAGAGACCCAGTACTTC. Its protein is CASSPGGLAGPIQETQYF.

The rearrangement uses TRBV12-5 and TRBJ2-3; D uncertain. The germline V gene has CDR1 LGHNT and CDR2 FRNRAP. V was pared by 2 bases and J by 5 bases, with 5 bases between. The length of the CDR3 is 12 residues. Here the CDR3 reads CASGLSGDTQYF. The CDR3 nucleotides read TGTGCTAGTGGTTTGTCGGGAGATACGCAGTATTTT.

The table lists this clone with a few counts. V and J are TRBV9 and TRBJ2-1; 7 bases fit TRBD2. V dropped 0 bases and J dropped 9; count of bases not matched to a gene: 12. Germline V gene data show CDR1 as SGDLS and CDR2 as YYNGEE. The CDR3 contains 16 residues. The CDR3 spells CASSVAASGDMGEQFF. CDR3 bases: TGTGCCAGCAGCGTAGCGGCTAGCGGCGATATGGGTGAGCAGTTCTTC.

The V and J genes are TRBV5-6 and TRBJ2-1, with D hard to call. V was trimmed by 4 bases and J by 7 bases, leaving 12 bases between them. The CDR3 has 13 residues. Germline CDR1 and CDR2: SGHDT and YYEEEE. CDR3 residues: CASSHNLGNEQFF. In nucleotides, the CDR3 is TGTGCCAGCAGCCACAACCTGGGGAATGAGCAGTTCTTC.

The gene calls are TRBV4-3 and TRBJ1-2; TRBD1 is a possible D gene (5 bases). The length of the CDR3 is 15 residues. Germline values: CDR1 LGHNA, CDR2 YSLEER. V lost 1 base, J lost 6 bases, and 15 bases lay in between. The CDR3 spells CASSQVGRDSDGYTF. In nucleotides, the CDR3 is TGCGCCAGCAGCCAAGTGGGCCGGGACTCAGATGGCTACACCTTC.

The chain uses TRBV6-6 and TRBJ2-1; 15 positions match TRBD2. Trimming removed 5 bases from V and 7 bases from J; junction bases left unmatched: 3. CDR1 and CDR2 (germline): MNHNY, SVGAGI (reference sequence). The CDR3 is 15 amino acids. The CDR3 bases are TGTGCCAGCAGTCGGACTAGCGGGGGGGGTAATGAGCAGTTCTTC. Translated: CASSRTSGGGNEQFF.

The CDR3 region has the DNA TGTGCCTGGGGGGTGAACACTGAAGCTTTCTTT. This sequence encodes CAWGVNTEAFF. J is TRBJ1-1 and V is TRBV30; no clear D gene. V lost 5 bases, J lost 0 bases, and 4 bases lay in between. Looked up from germline, CDR1 is GTSNPN and CDR2 is SVGIG (reference sequence). There are 11 residues in the CDR3.

The genes are TRBV11-2 and TRBJ2-7; 9 nucleotides align to TRBD2. CDR1 and CDR2 from the germline V gene are SGHAT and FQNNGV. This CDR3 has 15 residues. Germline trimming cut 3 bases from V and 4 bases from J; bases unmatched to any gene: 7. CDR3 sequence reads: CASSFGSGSTYEQYV. CDR3 DNA sequence: TGTGCCAGCAGCTTCGGTAGCGGGAGTACTTACGAGCAGTACGTC.

The chain carries TRBV27 and TRBJ1-2; no firm D call. The V end was cut by 2 bases, the J end by 2 bases, with 6 bases between. The CDR3 has 13 residues. Germline lookup yields CDR1 MNHEY and CDR2 SMNVEV (reference sequence). CDR3 DNA: TGTGCCAGCAGTTTAAATGCAAACTATGGCTACACCTTC. This encodes CASSLNANYGYTF.

The V call is TRBV30, the J call TRBJ2-1, with TRBD2 matching 10 bases. Germline V gives CDR1 GTSNPN, CDR2 SVGIG (reference sequence). There are 15 residues in the CDR3. V lost 2 bases and J lost 6; bases outside the gene matches: 7. In DNA, the CDR3 is TGTGCCTGGAGTCCTCTAGCGGGGGCCCTCAATGAGCAGTTCTTC. Its protein product is CAWSPLAGALNEQFF.

Written as DNA, the CDR3 is TGTGCCAGCAGCTCACAGGGGTTAGTCTCTGAAGCTTTCTTT. Its protein product is CASSSQGLVSEAFF. The chain is built from TRBV7-3 and TRBJ1-1; TRBD1 matches at 7 bases. Germline V CDR1 and CDR2: SGHTA, FQGTGA. Trimming at V came to 4 bases and at J to 6 bases, leaving 8 bases not matched to a gene. This CDR3 region has 14 residues.

This rearrangement joins TRBV4-1 to TRBJ2-2; D unresolved. The CDR3 consists of 15 residues. Germline CDR1 reads MGHRA; CDR2 reads YSYEKL. Trimming removed 1 base from V and 5 bases from J, with 11 bases in between. DNA for the CDR3: TGCGCCAGCAGCCAAGCAGGAACTGGGACCGGGGAGCTGTTTTTT. The encoded protein is CASSQAGTGTGELFF.

The chain uses TRBV9 and TRBJ1-2; D gene uncertain. The CDR3 is 14 amino acids. Looked up from germline, CDR1 is SGDLS and CDR2 is YYNGEE. The V gene lost 4 bases and the J gene lost 0 bases, with 10 bases spanning the gap. The CDR3 is CASSPAGTNYGYTF. In DNA form, the CDR3 reads TGTGCCAGCAGCCCGGCCGGGACTAACTATGGCTACACCTTC.

CDR3 nucleotide sequence: TGTGCCAGCTCACCGAGCTCCTACGAGCAGTACTTC. Protein: CASSPSSYEQYF. The chain combines TRBV18 with TRBJ2-7; D remains ambiguous. The CDR3 extends over 12 amino acids. V lost 3 bases and J 0 bases, leaving 3 bases between the germline ends. Germline values: CDR1 KGHSH, CDR2 LQKENI.

The chain joins TRBV15 to TRBJ1-1; no reliable D call. CDR1 LNHNV and CDR2 YYDKDF come from the germline V gene (reference sequence). The CDR3 consists of 17 residues. The V and J ends lost 0 bases and 0 bases respectively, with 14 bases between them. CDR3 region: CATSRDIGSSMNTEAFF. Written as DNA, the CDR3 is TGTGCCACCAGCAGAGATATCGGCAGTTCCATGAACACTGAAGCTTTCTTT.

The chain uses TRBV18 and TRBJ2-1; unclear D gene. There are 15 residues in the CDR3. Germline V gene lookup returns CDR1 KGHSH and CDR2 LQKENI. Between the trimmed V and J ends, which lost 3 bases and 0 bases, there was a span of 9 bases. CDR3 in amino acids: CASSPDRSSYNEQFF. CDR3 nucleotides: TGTGCCAGCTCACCGGACCGTAGCTCCTACAATGAGCAGTTCTTC.

The CDR3 spells CAIRVQGTNTEAFF. The CDR3 nucleotides are TGTGCCATCAGGGTACAGGGGACGAACACTGAAGCTTTCTTT. The rearrangement links TRBV10-3 to TRBJ1-1; the match to TRBD1 covers 7 bases. V shed 6 bases and J 1 base; nucleotides not matched to a gene: 5. CDR3 length equals 14 residues. In germline, CDR1 is ENHRY, CDR2 SYGVKD.

J is TRBJ1-5 and V is TRBV28, with TRBD1 as a possible D gene (5 bases). Trimming left V 3 bases short and J 6 bases short, with 27 bases between. The CDR3 is 19 residues long. Germline assignment: CDR1 MDHEN and CDR2 SYDVKM. CDR3: CASSFPPSVPRGEGQPQHF. Written as DNA, the CDR3 is TGTGCCAGCAGTTTTCCCCCGAGCGTGCCGAGGGGAGAAGGTCAGCCCCAGCATTTT.